Shown below are 11 T cell receptor beta chains from a single sample sequenced in a study of T cells after yellow fever vaccination. TCRdb ran MiXCR on the 5' RACE reads and lists one entry per CDR3 protein. The repertoire has some 340,000 distinct CDR3 sequences, about 10% of them found once; the top ten carry over 3%. The sequences come from CD4+ T cells sorted from PBMCs, collected 45 days after the yellow fever booster vaccination. The receptors derive from a man in his late teens or twenties who received the YFV17D yellow fever vaccine.

Only a few counts were recorded for this clonotype. The genes are TRBV5-1 and TRBJ1-5; a weak D match, TRBD1 (6 bases). Trimming cost V 4 bases and J 3 bases, with 14 bases left between them. Germline V gives CDR1 SGHRS, CDR2 YFSETQ. This CDR3 is built from 15 residues. CDR3 DNA sequence: TGCGCCAGCAGCCCTCTCACAGGGATCAATCAGCCCCAGCATTTT. This translates into CASSPLTGINQPQHF. Full variable domain (missing parts from reference TRBV5-1 and TRBJ1-5): KAGVTQTPRYLIKTRGQQVTLSCSPISGHRSVSWYQQTPGQGLQFLFEYFSETQRNKGNFPGRFSGRQFSNSRSEMNVSTLELGDSALYLCASSPLTGINQPQHFGDGTRLSIL.

This clonotype was counted only a few times. This chain links TRBV11-1 with TRBJ2-5; D is perhaps TRBD1 (6 bases). The CDR3 is 12 amino acids. CDR1 is SGHAT and CDR2 is FQDESV in the germline V gene (reference sequence). Trimming pared 5 bases from V and 7 bases from J, leaving 11 bases between. The CDR3 loop is CASSRTDGTQYF. The CDR3 DNA sequence: TGTGCCAGCAGCCGGACAGATGGGACCCAGTACTTC.

This clonotype was seen more than once but under ten times. This chain connects TRBV18 to TRBJ2-3, with D tentatively TRBD1 (6 bases). Germline V lookup: CDR1 KGHSH, CDR2 LQKENI. V dropped 3 bases and J dropped 2 bases, with 15 bases sitting between them. The CDR3 runs 16 residues. The CDR3 protein is CASSPPTGVLTDTQYF. CDR3 in DNA: TGTGCCAGCTCACCGCCGACAGGCGTGCTCACAGATACGCAGTATTTT. Based on the CDR3 plus reference TRBV18 and TRBJ2-3, the full variable domain is NAGVMQNPRHLVRRRGQEARLRCSPMKGHSHVYWYRQLPEEGLKFMVYLQKENIIDESGMPKERFSAEFPKEGPSILRIQQVVRGDSAAYFCASSPPTGVLTDTQYFGPGTRLTVL.

This clonotype has just a few counts. A clone one base away is much larger, so this may be a read error. This sequence joins TRBV25-1 and TRBJ2-5; D remains unclear. CDR3 length: 11 amino acids. Looked up from germline, CDR1 is MGHDK and CDR2 is SYGVNS. V was pared by 6 bases and J by 0 bases, with 2 bases between. The CDR3 nucleotides read TGTGCCAGCAGGTACCAAGAGACCCAGTACTTC. It yields the protein CASRYQETQYF.

This clonotype has only a few counts. The CDR3: CASSPGQGLVHGYTF. The CDR3 bases are TGTGCCAGCAGCCCAGGACAGGGTTTGGTGCATGGCTACACCTTC. This sequence joins TRBV7-9 and TRBJ1-2, with 8 positions matching TRBD1. The CDR3 covers 15 residues. Per germline, CDR1 SEHNR and CDR2 FQNEAQ (reference sequence). Germline trimming cut 5 bases from V and 6 bases from J; bases unmatched to any gene: 11.

The genes are TRBV5-1 and TRBJ2-3; tentative D call: TRBD2 (6 bases). In germline, CDR1 is SGHRS, CDR2 YFSETQ. Trimming shortened V by 2 bases and J by 2 bases, and 15 bases separated the two germline ends. This CDR3 has 16 residues. The CDR3 region is CASSFNELRDTDTQYF. The CDR3 nucleotides are TGCGCCAGCAGCTTCAACGAGCTGCGGGACACAGATACGCAGTATTTT.

There are a few counts of this clonotype. The chain recombines TRBV19 with TRBJ2-1; a possible D gene is TRBD1 (6 bases). This CDR3 is 12 amino acids long. The V end lost 5 bases, the J end lost 9 bases, and 11 bases lay between the germline ends. CDR1 and CDR2 (germline): LNHDA, SQIVND (reference sequence). CDR3: CASSARQVEQFF. CDR3 nucleotides: TGTGCCAGTAGTGCCCGACAGGTTGAGCAGTTCTTC.

This clonotype was counted a few times. The chain carries TRBV7-3 and TRBJ2-1; D not resolved. Germline V lookup: CDR1 SGHTA, CDR2 FQGTGA. The CDR3 covers 13 residues. Trimming removed 2 bases from V and 5 bases from J, with 7 bases in between. This chain's CDR3 is CASSLRPHNEQFF. CDR3 sequence (DNA): TGTGCCAGCAGCTTACGGCCTCACAATGAGCAGTTCTTC.

This clonotype was counted a few times. The chain recombines TRBV4-1 with TRBJ2-4, with D tentatively TRBD2 (5 bases). Trimming pared 5 bases from V and 3 bases from J, leaving 8 bases between. Looked up from germline, CDR1 is MGHRA and CDR2 is YSYEKL. The CDR3 contains 13 residues. The CDR3 reads CASSGRDKNIQYF. In DNA, the CDR3 is TGCGCCAGCAGCGGGAGAGACAAAAACATTCAGTACTTC.

CDR3 nucleotides: TGTGCCAGCAGTACGAAGCGGCCCCAGCATTTT. Amino acid sequence: CASSTKRPQHF. The V gene is TRBV28, the J gene TRBJ1-5; D is undetermined. Germline-derived CDR1 and CDR2 are MDHEN and SYDVKM. This CDR3 contains 11 residues. Deletions cut 5 bases from V and 9 bases from J, with 8 bases between. The whole variable domain, filled in from reference TRBV28 and TRBJ1-5, reads DVKVTQSSRYLVKRTGEKVFLECVQDMDHENMFWYRQDPGLGLRLIYFSYDVKMKEKGDIPEGYSVSREKKERFSLILESASTNQTSMYLCASSTKRPQHFGDGTRLSIL.

This chain links TRBV4-2 with TRBJ2-2; D may be TRBD1 (6 bases). The CDR3 sequence is 18 residues long. Germline lookup yields CDR1 LGHNA and CDR2 YNFKEQ. Trimming removed 0 bases at V and 3 bases at J, with 17 bases between. As DNA, the CDR3 is TGTGCCAGCAGCCAAGATCCCAGGGGCAAAAGATACACCGGGGAGCTGTTTTTT. Translation gives CASSQDPRGKRYTGELFF.